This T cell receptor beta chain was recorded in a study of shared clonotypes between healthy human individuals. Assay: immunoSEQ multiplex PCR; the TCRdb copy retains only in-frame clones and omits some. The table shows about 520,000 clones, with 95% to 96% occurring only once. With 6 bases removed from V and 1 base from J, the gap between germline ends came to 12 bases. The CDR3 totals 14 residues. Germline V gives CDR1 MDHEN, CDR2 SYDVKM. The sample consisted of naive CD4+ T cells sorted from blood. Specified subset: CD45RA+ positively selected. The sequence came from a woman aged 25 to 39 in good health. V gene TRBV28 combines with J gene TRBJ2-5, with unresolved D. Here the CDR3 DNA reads TGTGCCAGCAGCCACTCCCAACCCCAAGAGACCCAGTACTTC. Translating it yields CASSHSQPQETQYF.